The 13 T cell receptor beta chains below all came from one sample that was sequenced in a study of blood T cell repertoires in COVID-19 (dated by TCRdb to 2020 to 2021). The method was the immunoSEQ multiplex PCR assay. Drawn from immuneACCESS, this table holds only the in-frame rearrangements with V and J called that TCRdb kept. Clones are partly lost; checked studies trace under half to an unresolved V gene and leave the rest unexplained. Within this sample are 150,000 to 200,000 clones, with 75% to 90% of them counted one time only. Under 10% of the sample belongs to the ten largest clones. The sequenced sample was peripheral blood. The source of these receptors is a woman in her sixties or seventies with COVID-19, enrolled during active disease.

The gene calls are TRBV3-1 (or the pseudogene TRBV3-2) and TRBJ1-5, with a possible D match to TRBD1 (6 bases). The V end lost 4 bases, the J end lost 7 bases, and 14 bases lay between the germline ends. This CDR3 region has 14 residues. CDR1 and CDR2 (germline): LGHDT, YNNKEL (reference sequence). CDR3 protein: CASSPQTGSQPQHF. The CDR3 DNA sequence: TGTGCCAGCAGCCCTCAAACAGGGAGCCAGCCCCAGCATTTT.

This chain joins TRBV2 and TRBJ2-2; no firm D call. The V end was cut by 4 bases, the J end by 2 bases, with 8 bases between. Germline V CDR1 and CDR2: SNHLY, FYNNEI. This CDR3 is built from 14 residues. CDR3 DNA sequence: TGTGCCAGCAGTGGTAACAGAAACACCGGGGAGCTGTTTTTT. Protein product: CASSGNRNTGELFF.

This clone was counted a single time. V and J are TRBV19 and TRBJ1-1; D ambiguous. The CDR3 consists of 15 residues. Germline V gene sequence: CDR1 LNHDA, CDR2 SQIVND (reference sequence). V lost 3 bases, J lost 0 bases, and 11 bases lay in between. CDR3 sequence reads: CASSMYAGLNTEAFF. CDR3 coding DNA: TGTGCCAGTAGTATGTATGCGGGTTTGAACACTGAAGCTTTCTTT.

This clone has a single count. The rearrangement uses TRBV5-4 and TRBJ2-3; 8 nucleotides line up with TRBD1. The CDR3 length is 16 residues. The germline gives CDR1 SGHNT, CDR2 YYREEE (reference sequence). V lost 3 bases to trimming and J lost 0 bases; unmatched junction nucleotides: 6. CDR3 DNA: TGTGCCAGCAGCTCAAAGACAGGGGAGAGCACAGATACGCAGTATTTT. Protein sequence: CASSSKTGESTDTQYF.

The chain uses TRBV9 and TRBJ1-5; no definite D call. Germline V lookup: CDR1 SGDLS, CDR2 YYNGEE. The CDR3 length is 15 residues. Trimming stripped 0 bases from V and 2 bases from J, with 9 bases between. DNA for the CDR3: TGTGCCAGCAGCGTAGTGACTGCGGGCAATCAGCCCCAGCATTTT. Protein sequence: CASSVVTAGNQPQHF. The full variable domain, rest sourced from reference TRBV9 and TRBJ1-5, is DSGVTQTPKHLITATGQRVTLRCSPRSGDLSVYWYQQSLDQGLQFLIQYYNGEERAKGNILERFSAQQFPDLHSELNLSSLELGDSALYFCASSVVTAGNQPQHFGDGTRLSIL.

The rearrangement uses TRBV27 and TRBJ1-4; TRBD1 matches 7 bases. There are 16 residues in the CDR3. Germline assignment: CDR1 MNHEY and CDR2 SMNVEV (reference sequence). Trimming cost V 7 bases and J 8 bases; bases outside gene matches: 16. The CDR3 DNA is TGTGCCAGCAAACGACAGGGTAGTGGTCAACAAGAAAAACTGTTTTTT. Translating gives CASKRQGSGQQEKLFF.

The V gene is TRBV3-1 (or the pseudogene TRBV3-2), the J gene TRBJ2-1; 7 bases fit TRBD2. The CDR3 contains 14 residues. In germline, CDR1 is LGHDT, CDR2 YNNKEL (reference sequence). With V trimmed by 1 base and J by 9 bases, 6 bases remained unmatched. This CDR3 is CASSQGREKGEQFF. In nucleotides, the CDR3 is TGTGCCAGCAGCCAAGGGCGGGAGAAGGGTGAGCAGTTCTTC.

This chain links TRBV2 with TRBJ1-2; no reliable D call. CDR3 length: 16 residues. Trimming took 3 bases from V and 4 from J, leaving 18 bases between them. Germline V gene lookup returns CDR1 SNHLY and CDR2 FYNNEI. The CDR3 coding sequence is TGTGCCAGCAGTGAGGGGTCAGGCATTGGAGGCTATGGCTACACCTTC. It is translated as CASSEGSGIGGYGYTF.

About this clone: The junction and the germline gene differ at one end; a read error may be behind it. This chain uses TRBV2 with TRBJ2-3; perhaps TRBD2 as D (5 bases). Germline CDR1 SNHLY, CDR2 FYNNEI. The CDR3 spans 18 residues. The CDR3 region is CASREGLAASFSTDTQYF. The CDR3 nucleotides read TGTGCCAGCAGGGAAGGACTGGCAGCCTCCTTTAGCACAGATACGCAGTATTTT.

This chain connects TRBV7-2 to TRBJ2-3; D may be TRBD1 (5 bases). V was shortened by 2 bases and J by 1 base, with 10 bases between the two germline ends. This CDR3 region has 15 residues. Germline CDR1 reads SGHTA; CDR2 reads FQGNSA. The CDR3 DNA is TGTGCCAGCAGCTTAAGCGTCAGGGGCACAGATACGCAGTATTTT. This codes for CASSLSVRGTDTQYF.

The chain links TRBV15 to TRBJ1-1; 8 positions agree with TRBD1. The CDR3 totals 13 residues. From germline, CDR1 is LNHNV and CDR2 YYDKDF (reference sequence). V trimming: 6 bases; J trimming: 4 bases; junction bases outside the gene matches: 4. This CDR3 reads CATRPTGGTEAFF. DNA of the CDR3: TGTGCCACCAGGCCCACAGGGGGCACTGAAGCTTTCTTT.

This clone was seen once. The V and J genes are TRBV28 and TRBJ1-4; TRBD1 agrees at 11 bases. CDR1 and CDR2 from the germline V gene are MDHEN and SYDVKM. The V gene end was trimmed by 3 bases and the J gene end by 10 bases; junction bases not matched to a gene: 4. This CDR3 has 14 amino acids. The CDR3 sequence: CASSLGGQGAKLFF. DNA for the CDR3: TGTGCCAGCAGTTTGGGTGGACAGGGGGCAAAACTGTTTTTT.

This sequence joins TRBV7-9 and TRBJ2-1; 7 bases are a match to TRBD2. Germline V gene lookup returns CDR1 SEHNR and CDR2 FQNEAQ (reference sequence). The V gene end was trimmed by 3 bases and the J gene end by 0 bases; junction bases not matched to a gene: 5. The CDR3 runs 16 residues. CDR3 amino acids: CASSFLLAVSYNEQFF. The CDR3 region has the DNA TGTGCCAGCAGCTTCCTCCTAGCGGTCTCCTACAATGAGCAGTTCTTC. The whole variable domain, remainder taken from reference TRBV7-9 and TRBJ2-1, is DTGVSQNPRHKITKRGQNVTFRCDPISEHNRLYWYRQTLGQGPEFLTYFQNEAQLEKSRLLSDRFSAERPKGSFSTLEIQRTEQGDSAMYLCASSFLLAVSYNEQFFGPGTRLTVL.